The rows below give T cell receptor beta chains drawn from one sample of a study of PD-L1 blockade in urothelial cancer. The assay was immunoSEQ multiplex PCR, and TCRdb's table has in-frame clones only and misses some. The sample carries about 21,000 clones, 85% to 90% recorded once. Source: PBMCs, taken around atezolizumab (anti-PD-L1) treatment. The receptors here all came from a woman aged 60 to 75 with urothelial cancer. The CDR3 runs from the conserved cysteine through the conserved F or W. D genes are given only for firm matches. The listing skips clone size in some rows; elsewhere it reads once, few, many or a size class.

clone size: NA; J gene: TRBJ1-4; V gene: TRBV7-9; D gene: NA; CDR3 DNA: TGTGCCAGCAGCTTTTCAGGGGAGGGTGAAAAACTGTTTTTT; CDR3 protein: CASSFSGEGEKLFF
clone size: NA; J gene: TRBJ2-7; V gene: TRBV7-9; D gene: TRBD1; CDR3 DNA: TGTGCCAGCAGCGAATCCGGGACAGGGCCCTCCGAGCAGTACTTC; CDR3 protein: CASSESGTGPSEQYF
clone size: NA; J gene: TRBJ1-5; V gene: TRBV7-9; D gene: TRBD1; CDR3 DNA: TGTGCCAGCAGCCTGAACCCAGGGACAGGGAACAATCAGCCCCAGCATTTT; CDR3 protein: CASSLNPGTGNNQPQHF
clone size: NA; J gene: TRBJ2-6; V gene: TRBV5-1; D gene: NA; CDR3 DNA: TGCGCCAGCAGCTTGCAGGTTGCCCGTAACTCTGGGGCCAACGTCCTGACTTTC; CDR3 protein: CASSLQVARNSGANVLTF
clone size: NA; J gene: TRBJ2-2; V gene: TRBV7-8; D gene: NA; CDR3 DNA: TGTGCCAGCAGCTTAAGAAGGGGAAACACCGGGGAGCTGTTTTTT; CDR3 protein: CASSLRRGNTGELFF
clone size: NA; J gene: TRBJ1-1; V gene: TRBV4-3; D gene: TRBD1; CDR3 DNA: TGCGCCAGCAGCCAGATCCCCTCCCTCAGGGGGCCTGAAGCTTTCTTT; CDR3 protein: CASSQIPSLRGPEAFF
clone size: NA; J gene: TRBJ2-3; V gene: TRBV7-2; D gene: NA; CDR3 DNA: TGTGCCAGCAGCTTAGGAACTACCTTGACGCAGTATTTT; CDR3 protein: CASSLGTTLTQYF
clone size: NA; J gene: TRBJ2-7; V gene: TRBV7-2; D gene: TRBD2; CDR3 DNA: TGTGCCAGCAGCTTAGCTAGCGGGGGCACCTACGAGCAGTACTTC; CDR3 protein: CASSLASGGTYEQYF
clone size: NA; J gene: TRBJ2-5; V gene: TRBV11-2; D gene: TRBD2; CDR3 DNA: TGTGCCAGCAGTTTTAGCGGGAGCGGGATGGAGACCCAGTACTTC; CDR3 protein: CASSFSGSGMETQYF
clone size: NA; J gene: TRBJ2-7; V gene: TRBV5-1; D gene: NA; CDR3 DNA: TGCGCCAGCAGCTTGGAAACAGGGAGACTCTACGAGCAGTACTTC; CDR3 protein: CASSLETGRLYEQYF
clone size: NA; J gene: TRBJ2-7; V gene: TRBV6-1; D gene: TRBD1; CDR3 DNA: TGTGCCAGCAGTCTTCGGACAGGGAACTACGAGCAGTACTTC; CDR3 protein: CASSLRTGNYEQYF
clone size: NA; J gene: TRBJ2-3; V gene: TRBV27; D gene: NA; CDR3 DNA: TGTGCCAGCAGTAAGCGGTTCTCCACAGATACGCAGTATTTT; CDR3 protein: CASSKRFSTDTQYF
clone size: NA; J gene: TRBJ2-4; V gene: TRBV7-9; D gene: TRBD1; CDR3 DNA: TGTGCCAGCAGCTTCCCAGGGACAGGGGGAGGAAACATTCAGTACTTC; CDR3 protein: CASSFPGTGGGNIQYF
clone size: NA; J gene: TRBJ2-1; V gene: TRBV5-4; D gene: NA; CDR3 DNA: TGTGCCAGCAGCCTACAGGGCACCTACAATGAGCAGTTCTTC; CDR3 protein: CASSLQGTYNEQFF
clone size: NA; J gene: TRBJ2-7; V gene: TRBV19; D gene: TRBD1; CDR3 DNA: TGTGCCAGTAGACAGGGGCTATACGAGCAGTACTTC; CDR3 protein: CASRQGLYEQYF
clone size: NA; J gene: TRBJ2-5; V gene: TRBV7-2; D gene: NA; CDR3 DNA: TGTGCCAGCAGCTTAGCGCCGGGTTGGCAGGGGGGAAACCAAGAGACCCAGTACTTC; CDR3 protein: CASSLAPGWQGGNQETQYF
clone size: NA; J gene: TRBJ1-6; V gene: TRBV7-2; D gene: NA; CDR3 DNA: TGTGCCAGCAGCTTAGCAAATCGGCCGGGGTCACCCCTCCACTTT; CDR3 protein: CASSLANRPGSPLHF
clone size: NA; J gene: TRBJ2-7; V gene: TRBV10-3; D gene: NA; CDR3 DNA: TGTGCCATCAGTGAGCTGAGCCAGGCACGTCCCTACGAGCAGTACTTC; CDR3 protein: CAISELSQARPYEQYF
clone size: NA; J gene: TRBJ2-7; V gene: TRBV5-1; D gene: NA; CDR3 DNA: TGCGCCAGCAGCTTGGGACGGCGGGACTCCTACGAGCAGTACTTC; CDR3 protein: CASSLGRRDSYEQYF
clone size: NA; J gene: TRBJ2-7; V gene: TRBV5-6; D gene: TRBD2; CDR3 DNA: TGTGCCAGCAGCTGGGGGTTAGCGGGAGCAGACGAGCAGTACTTC; CDR3 protein: CASSWGLAGADEQYF
clone size: NA; J gene: TRBJ2-1; V gene: TRBV5-1; D gene: TRBD2; CDR3 DNA: TGCGCCAGCAGCTTGGGACTAGCGGGAGACAATGAGCAGTTCTTC; CDR3 protein: CASSLGLAGDNEQFF
clone size: NA; J gene: TRBJ1-2; V gene: TRBV2; D gene: NA; CDR3 DNA: TGTGCCAGCAATAAGGAGGGGCCCGAGACGATCTATGGCTACACCTTC; CDR3 protein: CASNKEGPETIYGYTF
clone size: NA; J gene: TRBJ2-3; V gene: TRBV28; D gene: TRBD2; CDR3 DNA: TGTGCCAGCAGTTCCGTAGCGGGAGGGGGCTCAGATACGCAGTATTTT; CDR3 protein: CASSSVAGGGSDTQYF
clone size: NA; J gene: TRBJ2-2; V gene: TRBV18; D gene: TRBD1; CDR3 DNA: TGTGCCAGCTCACTAGTGACAGGGCCCACCGGGGAGCTGTTTTTT; CDR3 protein: CASSLVTGPTGELFF
clone size: once; J gene: TRBJ2-7; V gene: TRBV19; D gene: NA; CDR3 DNA: TGTGCCAGTAGTATTCAAGCGGAGAATCTCTTCTACGAGCAGTACTTC; CDR3 protein: CASSIQAENLFYEQYF
clone size: NA; J gene: TRBJ1-5; V gene: TRBV11-2; D gene: NA; CDR3 DNA: TGTGCCAGCAGTATTACGGGGTCCGGGCCCCAGCATTTT; CDR3 protein: CASSITGSGPQHF
clone size: NA; J gene: TRBJ1-2; V gene: TRBV2; D gene: NA; CDR3 DNA: TGTGCCAGCAGGCTCGGGTATGGCTACACCTTC; CDR3 protein: CASRLGYGYTF
clone size: NA; J gene: TRBJ1-1; V gene: TRBV10-3; D gene: NA; CDR3 DNA: TGTGCCATCAGTGAGTCGCCGGGGTTCGCTGAAGCTTTCTTT; CDR3 protein: CAISESPGFAEAFF
clone size: NA; J gene: TRBJ2-1; V gene: TRBV9; D gene: NA; CDR3 DNA: TGTGCCAGCAGCGTAGGAGACTCGAGCTCCTACAATGAGCAGTTCTTC; CDR3 protein: CASSVGDSSSYNEQFF
clone size: NA; J gene: TRBJ2-5; V gene: TRBV2; D gene: NA; CDR3 DNA: TGTGCCAGCAGTAGTCCCTATACTCTAGGAGGGCAAGAGACCCAGTACTTC; CDR3 protein: CASSSPYTLGGQETQYF
clone size: NA; J gene: TRBJ2-7; V gene: TRBV27; D gene: TRBD2; CDR3 DNA: TGTGCCAGCAGTTCGGGACTAGCGGGGGGGTTTGGAGACGTTACGAGGCAGTACTTC; CDR3 protein: CASSSGLAGGFGDVTRQYF
clone size: NA; J gene: TRBJ2-3; V gene: TRBV7-2; D gene: TRBD2; CDR3 DNA: TGTGCCAGCAGCCTCGCTAGCGGGAGAGATACGCAGTATTTT; CDR3 protein: CASSLASGRDTQYF
clone size: once; J gene: TRBJ2-3; V gene: TRBV7-9; D gene: NA; CDR3 DNA: TGTGCCAGCAGCCAAAGCGGCTACACAGATACGCAGTATTTT; CDR3 protein: CASSQSGYTDTQYF
clone size: NA; J gene: TRBJ1-5; V gene: TRBV28; D gene: NA; CDR3 DNA: TGTGCCAGCAGTTTACCAGGGGACAATCAGCCCCAGCATTTT; CDR3 protein: CASSLPGDNQPQHF
clone size: NA; J gene: TRBJ1-5; V gene: TRBV19; D gene: TRBD1; CDR3 DNA: TGTGCCAGTAGCGACCCCGGACAGGGGAAAAATCAGCCCCAGCATTTT; CDR3 protein: CASSDPGQGKNQPQHF
clone size: NA; J gene: TRBJ1-3; V gene: TRBV5-4; D gene: TRBD1; CDR3 DNA: TGTGCCAGCAGCTACCCGGACAGGGGGTCTGGAAACACCATATATTTT; CDR3 protein: CASSYPDRGSGNTIYF
clone size: NA; J gene: TRBJ1-2; V gene: TRBV7-9; D gene: TRBD1; CDR3 DNA: TGTGCCAGCAACCCCCGAGCAGGGGGCGACTCTAACTATGGCTACACCTTC; CDR3 protein: CASNPRAGGDSNYGYTF
clone size: NA; J gene: TRBJ1-2; V gene: TRBV28; D gene: NA; CDR3 DNA: TGTGCCAGCAGTTCTGGGGGCACTAACTATGGCTACACCTTC; CDR3 protein: CASSSGGTNYGYTF
clone size: NA; J gene: TRBJ2-7; V gene: TRBV5-5; D gene: NA; CDR3 DNA: TGTGCCAGCAGCTCTACACTAATGGTCCACGAGCAGTACTTC; CDR3 protein: CASSSTLMVHEQYF
clone size: NA; J gene: TRBJ2-2; V gene: TRBV25-1; D gene: NA; CDR3 DNA: TGTGCCAGCAGGGGAGGATCCGGGACAGAGAACACCGGGGAGCTGTTTTTT; CDR3 protein: CASRGGSGTENTGELFF
clone size: NA; J gene: TRBJ1-3; V gene: TRBV4-2; D gene: NA; CDR3 DNA: TGTGCCAGCAGCCAAGCGGCAGGGTTGGAATCCGGAAACACCATATATTTT; CDR3 protein: CASSQAAGLESGNTIYF
clone size: NA; J gene: TRBJ2-1; V gene: TRBV7-9; D gene: NA; CDR3 DNA: TGTGCCAGCAGCCCGTCGGAAATAGACAACAATGAGCAGTTCTTC; CDR3 protein: CASSPSEIDNNEQFF
clone size: few; J gene: TRBJ1-1; V gene: TRBV9; D gene: NA; CDR3 DNA: TGTGCCAGCAGCGCCGGGGGGCGCACTGAAGCTTTCTTT; CDR3 protein: CASSAGGRTEAFF
clone size: NA; J gene: TRBJ1-5; V gene: TRBV6-4; D gene: NA; CDR3 DNA: TGTGCCAGCAGGACCCGCTCCCGCAGGGGTAGGAATCAGCCCCAGCATTTT; CDR3 protein: CASRTRSRRGRNQPQHF
clone size: NA; J gene: TRBJ2-5; V gene: TRBV27; D gene: NA; CDR3 DNA: TGTGCCAGCAGTTCGGGGTTCTTGGACGAGACCCAGTACTTC; CDR3 protein: CASSSGFLDETQYF
clone size: NA; J gene: TRBJ2-3; V gene: TRBV27; D gene: TRBD2; CDR3 DNA: TGTGCCAGCAACAAACTAGCGGGATACACAGATACGCAGTATTTT; CDR3 protein: CASNKLAGYTDTQYF
clone size: NA; J gene: TRBJ1-1; V gene: TRBV2; D gene: NA; CDR3 DNA: TGTGCCAGCCGCATACAGGGGAACACTGAAGCTTTCTTT; CDR3 protein: CASRIQGNTEAFF
clone size: NA; J gene: TRBJ2-4; V gene: TRBV16; D gene: NA; CDR3 DNA: TGTGCCAGCAGCTCACACCAGACACTAGTTAACATTCAGTACTTC; CDR3 protein: CASSSHQTLVNIQYF
clone size: NA; J gene: TRBJ2-5; V gene: TRBV9; D gene: TRBD2; CDR3 DNA: TGTGCCAGCAGCGTAGGGCCTAGCGGGAGGTTCCAAGAGACCCAGTACTTC; CDR3 protein: CASSVGPSGRFQETQYF
clone size: NA; J gene: TRBJ2-1; V gene: TRBV2; D gene: TRBD2; CDR3 DNA: TGTGCCAGCACTAGCGGTAAAACCTACAATGAGCAGTTCTTC; CDR3 protein: CASTSGKTYNEQFF
clone size: once; J gene: TRBJ2-3; V gene: TRBV2; D gene: NA; CDR3 DNA: TGTGCCAGCAGTGGCGACTATTCCCCCACAGATACGCAGTATTTT; CDR3 protein: CASSGDYSPTDTQYF
clone size: NA; J gene: TRBJ1-1; V gene: TRBV5-1; D gene: TRBD1; CDR3 DNA: TGCGCCAGCAGCTGGGGACAGGACCAAGCTTTCTTT; CDR3 protein: CASSWGQDQAFF
clone size: NA; J gene: TRBJ2-5; V gene: TRBV6-5; D gene: TRBD1; CDR3 DNA: TGTGCCAGCAGTTACTCGAGGGGCAGGGGGCAAGAGACCCAGTACTTC; CDR3 protein: CASSYSRGRGQETQYF
clone size: few; J gene: TRBJ2-5; V gene: TRBV25-1; D gene: TRBD2; CDR3 DNA: TGTGCCAGCAGTGAGGGGAGCGGGAGGGAACAAGAGACCCAGTACTTC; CDR3 protein: CASSEGSGREQETQYF
clone size: NA; J gene: TRBJ1-2; V gene: TRBV25-1; D gene: TRBD1; CDR3 DNA: TGTGCCAGCAAAGACAGGGGTTTGGGCTATGGCTACACCTTC; CDR3 protein: CASKDRGLGYGYTF
clone size: NA; J gene: TRBJ2-2; V gene: TRBV5-1; D gene: TRBD2; CDR3 DNA: TGCGCCAGCAGCGCGGGACTAGCGGGAGTGGCCGGGGAGCTGTTTTTT; CDR3 protein: CASSAGLAGVAGELFF
clone size: NA; J gene: TRBJ2-6; V gene: TRBV7-9; D gene: NA; CDR3 DNA: TGTGCCAGCAGCCACTCTGGGGCCAACGTCCTGACTTTC; CDR3 protein: CASSHSGANVLTF